These T cell receptor beta chains were read from a single sample in a study of blood T cell repertoires in COVID-19. Sequencing used immunoSEQ multiplex PCR; TCRdb keeps in-frame clones, though not all of them. The sample includes about 440,000 clones, about nine tenths of them seen just once. The sample comprised peripheral blood. Source of these receptors: a woman aged 45-60 years with COVID-19, enrolled during active disease. Each CDR3 is given with its conserved first and last residue. The D gene is left open where the match is weak. Size tells how often a clone was seen (once, few, many) or the class of an expanded clone, and some rows leave it out.

V	D	J	size	DNA	CDR3
TRBV9	TRBD1	TRBJ2-4	.	TGTGCCAGCAGCCGGGGAGCAGGGGGCTCCAAAAACATTCAGTACTTC	CASSRGAGGSKNIQYF
TRBV5-8	.	TRBJ2-3	.	TGTGCCAGCAGCTTGGAAGCTAGTAGGGATACGCAGTATTTT	CASSLEASRDTQYF
TRBV30	TRBD1	TRBJ1-2	.	TGTGCCTGGTCTAGACAGGGGTTCGATGGCTACACCTTC	CAWSRQGFDGYTF
TRBV5-1	.	TRBJ1-1	.	TGCGCCAGCAGCTTGCGGTCCCAGAACACTGAAGCTTTCTTT	CASSLRSQNTEAFF
TRBV5-1	.	TRBJ2-2	.	TGCGCCAGCAGCTTGGCGACTAGGGGAACCGGGGAGCTGTTTTTT	CASSLATRGTGELFF
TRBV28	.	TRBJ2-2	.	TGTGCCAGCAGAAGGGGCACCGGGGAGCTGTTTTTT	CASRRGTGELFF
TRBV6-5	TRBD1	TRBJ1-1	once	TGTGCCACGGACAGGAAGAACACTGAAGCTTTCTTT	CATDRKNTEAFF
TRBV9	.	TRBJ2-2	.	TGTGCCAGCAGCTCCTATAGGGAGCTGTTTTTT	CASSSYRELFF
TRBV18	.	TRBJ1-3	.	TGTGCCAGCTCCCTGGGAGCAGACTACTCTGGAAACACCATATATTTT	CASSLGADYSGNTIYF
TRBV18	TRBD2	TRBJ2-7	.	TGTGCCAGCTCAACAGGGTCGGGGGGGTACGAGCAGTACTTC	CASSTGSGGYEQYF
TRBV15	.	TRBJ2-2	.	TGTGCCACCAGCAGAGATTTAGCGGTTCTTAACACCGGGGAGCTGTTTTTT	CATSRDLAVLNTGELFF
TRBV4-2	TRBD2	TRBJ2-2	.	TGTGCCAGCAGCCAAGCGTTTGGGACGGGGGGATTGGACACCGGGGAGCTGTTTTTT	CASSQAFGTGGLDTGELFF
TRBV6-5	TRBD1	TRBJ2-7	.	TGTGCCAGCAGCCTCACAGGGGGGTCCTACGAGCAGTACTTC	CASSLTGGSYEQYF
TRBV27	TRBD1	TRBJ2-7	.	TGTGCCAGCAGCTTGACAGGGGGGATCTACGAGCAGTACTTC	CASSLTGGIYEQYF
TRBV14	.	TRBJ2-1	.	TGTGCCAGCAGCCAAGCTAGCTCCTACAATGAGCAGTTCTTC	CASSQASSYNEQFF
TRBV6-5	TRBD1	TRBJ1-5	.	TGTGCCACCATTTCAGGACAGGCGACCCATCAGCCCCAGCATTTT	CATISGQATHQPQHF
TRBV11-2	TRBD1	TRBJ2-7	.	TGTGCCAGCAGCTTCGACAGGGTCCACGAGCAGTACTTC	CASSFDRVHEQYF
TRBV21-1	.	TRBJ1-5	once	TGTGCCAGCAGCCACGGACAGTCTGCTTGGAGCAATCAGCCCCAGCATTTT	CASSHGQSAWSNQPQHF